This T cell receptor beta chain was captured in a study of read filtering for tumor transcriptome and immune sequencing. Background on the study: R-ISS stage counts were under ten for I, roughly 15 for II, 6 or 7 for III.

This clonotype has only a few counts. CDR1 is SQVTM and CDR2 is ANQGSEA in the germline V gene. This CDR3 spans 11 amino acids. The V end lost 0 bases, the J end lost 8 bases, and 5 bases lay between the germline ends. Molecular barcoded adaptors covering alpha/delta and beta/gamma chains were used on roughly 400 ng RNA. TCRdb re-called the reads with MiXCR, one entry per CDR3 protein. Of 35,000 to 40,000 distinct CDR3 sequences in the sample, 13% to 15% were seen once. This chain joins TRBV29-1 and TRBJ2-1; D call uncertain. The sequenced sample consisted of a population of CD138-negative cells sorted from bone marrow. The clonotype comes from a donor aged 40 or over with multiple myeloma. Here the CDR3 reads CSVEDLYEQFF. The CDR3, as DNA: TGCAGCGTTGAAGATCTGTATGAGCAGTTCTTC.